Below, 17 T cell receptor beta chains from the same sample are listed, as sequenced in a study of OX40 agonist ivuxolimab in advanced cancers. Sequenced by immunoSEQ multiplex PCR; TCRdb stores in-frame clones only, minus some. This sample has tens of thousands of clones, with 88% found just once. This sample comprised CD4+ or CD8+ T cells sorted from blood, obtained in a trial of the OX40 agonist ivuxolimab. The receptor source for this set is an adult with an advanced solid tumor such as melanoma, head and neck, liver or kidney cancer.

The rearrangement uses TRBV4-2 and TRBJ2-5; possibly TRBD2 for D (6 bases). Germline CDR1 reads LGHNA; CDR2 reads YNFKEQ. V was cut by 0 bases and J by 2 bases, with 13 bases left in between. The CDR3 length is 16 residues. The CDR3 DNA reads as TGTGCCAGCAGCCAAGAGAGGCCCGCGGGGCAAGAGACCCAGTACTTC. Protein product: CASSQERPAGQETQYF.

In DNA form, the CDR3 reads TGTGCCAGCAGCGTAGCCGAGGCTTCCTACGAGCAGTACTTC. Protein product: CASSVAEASYEQYF. The genes are TRBV9 and TRBJ2-5; D gene uncertain. The J call may be mistaken, given a closer DNA end match to TRBJ2-7. The CDR3 consists of 14 residues. Germline lookup yields CDR1 SGDLS and CDR2 YYNGEE.

The V gene is TRBV9, the J gene TRBJ2-7, with a tentative D call TRBD1 (5 bases). V dropped 0 bases and J dropped 2 bases, with 15 bases sitting between them. CDR1 SGDLS and CDR2 YYNGEE come from the germline V gene. This CDR3 contains 16 residues. The CDR3 DNA sequence: TGTGCCAGCAGCGTAGGTGGGTCAGGGTCAGCCTACGAGCAGTACTTC. Its translation: CASSVGGSGSAYEQYF. Together with reference TRBV9 and TRBJ2-7, the CDR3 gives the full variable domain: DSGVTQTPKHLITATGQRVTLRCSPRSGDLSVYWYQQSLDQGLQFLIQYYNGEERAKGNILERFSAQQFPDLHSELNLSSLELGDSALYFCASSVGGSGSAYEQYFGPGTRLTVT.

The J gene is TRBJ2-5, the V gene TRBV5-6; 9 bases are shared with TRBD2. V gave up 4 bases and J gave up 6 bases; unmatched junction bases: 10. Germline CDR1 and CDR2: SGHDT and YYEEEE. The CDR3 consists of 15 residues. The CDR3 DNA is TGTGCCAGCAGCCCTGTTGCGGGAGGGCCGAAGACCCAGTACTTC. This codes for CASSPVAGGPKTQYF.

The V and J genes are TRBV5-4 and TRBJ2-7; D call uncertain. Trimming took off 5 bases at V and 3 bases at J, with 15 bases between the two ends. The germline V gene encodes CDR1 SGHNT and CDR2 YYREEE (reference sequence). The CDR3 extends over 14 amino acids. The CDR3 here is CASRRAGPIYEQYF. CDR3 nucleotide sequence: TGTGCCAGCAGGAGAGCCGGGCCGATCTACGAGCAGTACTTC.

The chain recombines TRBV29-1 with TRBJ2-2; 13 positions match TRBD2. Germline CDR1 SQVTM, CDR2 ANQGSEA. V dropped 7 bases and J dropped 5; count of bases not matched to a gene: 10. CDR3 length: 16 residues. In DNA form, the CDR3 reads TGCAGCGCCAATCGAATGGGACTAGCGGGAACCGGGGAGCTGTTTTTT. It encodes CSANRMGLAGTGELFF.

This clone was detected only a few times. The J gene is TRBJ1-2, the V gene TRBV28; 8 bases agree with TRBD1. In germline, CDR1 is MDHEN, CDR2 SYDVKM. This CDR3 has 15 amino acids. V trimming: 6 bases; J trimming: 4 bases; junction bases outside the gene matches: 10. The CDR3 DNA is TGTGCCAGCAGCTCTTGGACAGGGCCCGCCTATGGCTACACCTTC. This codes for CASSSWTGPAYGYTF.

The genes are TRBV5-1 and TRBJ1-3; 7 bases map to TRBD1. Germline CDR1 reads SGHRS; CDR2 reads YFSETQ. The CDR3 totals 16 residues. Trimming cost V 3 bases and J 0 bases; bases outside gene matches: 6. Written as DNA, the CDR3 is TGCGCCAGCAGCTCTCCGGGACAGTCCTCTGGAAACACCATATATTTT. The encoded protein is CASSSPGQSSGNTIYF.

The chain employs TRBV7-9 and TRBJ2-7; 8 nucleotides line up with TRBD1. The junction had 7 bases not matched to a gene; V was cut back by 6 bases and J by 3 bases. Germline values: CDR1 SEHNR, CDR2 FQNEAQ (reference sequence). The CDR3 is made up of 14 amino acids. The CDR3 nucleotides are TGTGCCAGCAGGAGTGGACAGGGCGACTACGAGCAGTACTTC. It translates to CASRSGQGDYEQYF.

The V gene is TRBV6-6, the J gene TRBJ2-7; D might be TRBD1 or TRBD2, each matching 5 bases. V was pared by 1 base and J by 3 bases, with 13 bases between. This CDR3 has 15 residues. Per the germline V gene, CDR1 is MNHNY and CDR2 is SVGAGI (reference sequence). The CDR3 sequence: CASSYWGSTGYEQYF. DNA of the CDR3: TGTGCCAGCAGTTACTGGGGGTCAACCGGCTACGAGCAGTACTTC.

This clone was observed once. The chain has TRBV9 and TRBJ2-3; TRBD1 matches 7 bases. Unmatched junction bases numbered 7, after V lost 6 bases and J lost 0 bases. The length of the CDR3 is 15 residues. Looked up from germline, CDR1 is SGDLS and CDR2 is YYNGEE. CDR3 DNA: TGTGCCAGCAACCCGACAGGGAGAAGCACAGATACGCAGTATTTT. Translation: CASNPTGRSTDTQYF.

V usage is TRBV27 and J usage is TRBJ1-2, with D tentatively TRBD1 (6 bases). This CDR3 is 16 amino acids long. Trimming left V 3 bases short and J 4 bases short, with 18 bases between. The germline V gene has CDR1 MNHEY and CDR2 SMNVEV (reference sequence). For the CDR3, the DNA is TGTGCCAGCAGTTTTACGGGACAAGGCCCACTCTATGGCTACACCTTC. Protein: CASSFTGQGPLYGYTF.

The genes are TRBV11-2 and TRBJ2-1; D gene unclear. The length of the CDR3 is 14 residues. The germline V gene encodes CDR1 SGHAT and CDR2 FQNNGV. V was shortened by 0 bases and J by 0 bases, with 3 bases between the two germline ends. This chain's CDR3 is CASSLESSYNEQFF. In DNA, the CDR3 is TGTGCCAGCAGCTTAGAAAGCTCCTACAATGAGCAGTTCTTC.

V is TRBV7-9 and J is TRBJ2-5; D uncertain. Germline V lookup: CDR1 SEHNR, CDR2 FQNEAQ (reference sequence). Trimming cost V 5 bases and J 7 bases, with 20 bases left between them. This CDR3 is 15 amino acids long. The CDR3 DNA is TGTGCCAGCAGCCCCAAATGGTACGAGTCGGGGACCCAGTACTTC. It encodes CASSPKWYESGTQYF.

V gene TRBV21-1 combines with J gene TRBJ1-5. TRBV21-1 is labeled a pseudogene. The CDR3 loop spans 15 amino acids. The CDR3 DNA is TGTGCCAGCAGCATCCGAACAGCGGACAATCAGCCCCAGCATTTT. Its protein is CASSIRTADNQPQHF.

This chain joins TRBV19 and TRBJ2-4, with D possibly being TRBD1 or TRBD2 (5 bases each). The CDR3 sequence is 13 residues long. CDR1 and CDR2 (germline): LNHDA, SQIVND (reference sequence). Trimming cost V 5 bases and J 7 bases, with 12 bases left between them. The CDR3 loop reads CASSVGDGNIQYF. The CDR3 DNA reads TGTGCCAGTAGTGTCGGGGACGGGAACATTCAGTACTTC. Using reference TRBV19 and TRBJ2-4 for the parts outside the CDR3, the full variable domain is DGGITQSPKYLFRKEGQNVTLSCEQNLNHDAMYWYRQDPGQGLRLIYYSQIVNDFQKGDIAEGYSVSREKKESFPLTVTSAQKNPTAFYLCASSVGDGNIQYFGAGTRLSVL.

V gene TRBV5-6 combines with J gene TRBJ2-1; TRBD2 matches 7 bases. This CDR3 is 17 amino acids long. With 2 bases clipped from V and 0 bases from J, the junction kept 8 bases outside the gene matches. Germline V gene lookup returns CDR1 SGHDT and CDR2 YYEEEE. The CDR3 sequence: CASSFASGYSSYNEQFF. For the CDR3, the DNA is TGTGCCAGCAGCTTTGCTAGCGGATATAGCTCCTACAATGAGCAGTTCTTC. The full variable domain, rest sourced from reference TRBV5-6 and TRBJ2-1, is DAGVTQSPTHLIKTRGQQVTLRCSPKSGHDTVSWYQQALGQGPQFIFQYYEEEERQRGNFPDRFSGHQFPNYSSELNVNALLLGDSALYLCASSFASGYSSYNEQFFGPGTRLTVL.